This TCR beta chain was observed in a study of early T cells in non-severe SARS-CoV-2 infection. Study information: Unsorted whole blood bulk RNA was sequenced, with unpaired chains.

For this clonotype: As yet, its antigen is unknown.

The germline V gene encodes CDR1 KGHSH and CDR2 LQKENI. The CDR3 length is 15 residues. Trimming stripped 2 bases from V and 5 bases from J, with 15 bases between. Unique molecular identifiers tagged individual cDNA molecules. TCRdb passed the 5' RACE reads through MiXCR, listing each CDR3 protein once. The sample holds some 64,000 distinct CDR3 sequences, 18% seen once. Findings of the study overall: Anti-spike CD8 specificities were favored by VDJdb matching, whose results missed private and CD4 specificities.

This TCR came from an adult who was a healthcare worker with PCR-confirmed SARS-CoV-2 infection or an uninfected control (not recorded which). V usage is TRBV18 and J usage is TRBJ1-1; the D is unclear. The sample in question was whole blood, obtained at baseline. The CDR3 loop is CASSPRAATGTEAFF. The CDR3 DNA follows: TGTGCCAGCTCACCAAGGGCGGCGACGGGGACTGAAGCTTTCTTT.